This T cell receptor beta chain is drawn from a study of glioma-infiltrating T cells. General study results and limits: Above-expected tissue-blood divergence occurred in all gliomas, most in low-grade ones.

As concerns this clonotype: The antigen is not known.

TCR alpha and beta CDR3 regions were amplified from RNA using iRepertoire nested multiplex PCR. Input was roughly 95-400 ng of tissue mRNA or PBMC total RNA. TCRdb re-analysed the multiplex PCR reads in MiXCR, keeping a single row per CDR3 protein. Of approximately 100,000 distinct CDR3 sequences listed, about 30% are singletons. The CDR3 loop spans 16 amino acids. From germline, CDR1 is SGHTA and CDR2 FQGTGA. Sequenced: glioma tissue, nonneoplastic brain tissue, or PBMCs (not recorded which). The clonotype was recovered from a human donor with low-grade glioma or glioblastoma, undergoing nonglioma brain surgery, or in good health (not recorded which). V usage is TRBV7-3 and J usage is TRBJ2-1, with 7 bases matching TRBD1. With the DNA end fitting TRBJ2-5 better, the J assignment may be wrong. CDR3: CASSLGSRQGLETQYF. The CDR3 coding sequence is TGTGCCAGCAGCTTAGGCTCCCGACAGGGCCTCGAGACCCAGTACTTC.